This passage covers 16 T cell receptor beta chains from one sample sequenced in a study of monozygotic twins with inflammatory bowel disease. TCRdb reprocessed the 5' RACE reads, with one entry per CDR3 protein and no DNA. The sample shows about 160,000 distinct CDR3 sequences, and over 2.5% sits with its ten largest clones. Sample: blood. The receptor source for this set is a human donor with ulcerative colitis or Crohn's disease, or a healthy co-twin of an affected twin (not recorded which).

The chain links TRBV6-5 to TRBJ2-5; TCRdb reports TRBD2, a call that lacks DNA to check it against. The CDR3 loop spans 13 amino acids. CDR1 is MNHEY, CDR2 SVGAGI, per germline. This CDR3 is CASSSGTSQTQYF.

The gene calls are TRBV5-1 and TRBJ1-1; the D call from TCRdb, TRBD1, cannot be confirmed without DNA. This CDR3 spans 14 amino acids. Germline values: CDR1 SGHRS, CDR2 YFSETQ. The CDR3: CASSPVAGAGEAFF.

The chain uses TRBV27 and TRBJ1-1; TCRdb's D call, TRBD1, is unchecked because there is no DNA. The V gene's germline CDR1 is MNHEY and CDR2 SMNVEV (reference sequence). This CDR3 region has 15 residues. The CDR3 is CASSYSARRLTEAFF.

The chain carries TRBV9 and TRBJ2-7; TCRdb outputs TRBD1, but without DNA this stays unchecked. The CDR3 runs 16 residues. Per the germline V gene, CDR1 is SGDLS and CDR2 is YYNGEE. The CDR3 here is CASSTQQGPSSYEQYF.

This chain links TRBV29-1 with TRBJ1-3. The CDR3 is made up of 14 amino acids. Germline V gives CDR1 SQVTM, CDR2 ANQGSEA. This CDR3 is CSVSKPSSGNTIYF.

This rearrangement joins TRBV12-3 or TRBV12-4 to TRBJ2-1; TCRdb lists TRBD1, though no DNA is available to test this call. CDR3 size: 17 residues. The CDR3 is CASSPGQGRSSYNEQFF.

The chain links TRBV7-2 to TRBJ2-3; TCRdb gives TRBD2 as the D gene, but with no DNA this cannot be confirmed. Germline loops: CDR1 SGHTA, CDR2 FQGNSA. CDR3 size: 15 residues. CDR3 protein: CASSSSGTSTDTQYF.

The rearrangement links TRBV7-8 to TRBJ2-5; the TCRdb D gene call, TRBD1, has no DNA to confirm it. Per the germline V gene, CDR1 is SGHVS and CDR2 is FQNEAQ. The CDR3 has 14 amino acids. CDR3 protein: CASSSATGLETQYF. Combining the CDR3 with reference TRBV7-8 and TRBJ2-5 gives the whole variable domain GAGVSQSPRYKVAKRGQDVALRCDPISGHVSLFWYQQALGQGPEFLTYFQNEAQLDKSGLPSDRFFAERPEGSVSTLKIQRTQQEDSAVYLCASSSATGLETQYFGPGTRLLVL.

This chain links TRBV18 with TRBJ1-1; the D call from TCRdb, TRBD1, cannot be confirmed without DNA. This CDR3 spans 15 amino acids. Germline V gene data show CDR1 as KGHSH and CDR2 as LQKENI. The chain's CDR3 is CASSPQTGVNTEAFF.

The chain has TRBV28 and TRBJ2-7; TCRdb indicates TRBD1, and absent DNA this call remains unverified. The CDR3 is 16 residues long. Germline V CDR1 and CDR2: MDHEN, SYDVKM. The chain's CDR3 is CASSSGTGYARNEQYF.

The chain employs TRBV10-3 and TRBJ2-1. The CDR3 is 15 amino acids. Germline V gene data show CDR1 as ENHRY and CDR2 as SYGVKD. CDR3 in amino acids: CAISVAVSSYNEQFF.

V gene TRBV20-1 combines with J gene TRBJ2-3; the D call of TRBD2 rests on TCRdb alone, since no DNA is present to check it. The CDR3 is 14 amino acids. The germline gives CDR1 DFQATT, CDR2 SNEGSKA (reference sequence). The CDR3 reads CSALLAGGTDTQYF.

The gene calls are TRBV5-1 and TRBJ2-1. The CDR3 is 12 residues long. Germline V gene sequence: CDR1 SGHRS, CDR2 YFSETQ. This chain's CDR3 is CASSLVLDEQFF.

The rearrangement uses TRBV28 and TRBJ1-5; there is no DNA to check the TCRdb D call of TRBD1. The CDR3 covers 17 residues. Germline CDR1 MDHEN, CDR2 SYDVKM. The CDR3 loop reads CASSPNQGATVHQPQHF.

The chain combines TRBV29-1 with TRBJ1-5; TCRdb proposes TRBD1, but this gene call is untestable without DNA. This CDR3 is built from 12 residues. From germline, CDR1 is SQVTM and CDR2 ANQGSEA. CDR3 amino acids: CSVGSQGQPQHF. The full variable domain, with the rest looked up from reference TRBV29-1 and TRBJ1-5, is SAVISQKPSRDICQRGTSLTIQCQVDSQVTMMFWYRQQPGQSLTLIATANQGSEATYESGFVIDKFPISRPNLTFSTLTVSNMSPEDSSIYLCSVGSQGQPQHFGDGTRLSIL.

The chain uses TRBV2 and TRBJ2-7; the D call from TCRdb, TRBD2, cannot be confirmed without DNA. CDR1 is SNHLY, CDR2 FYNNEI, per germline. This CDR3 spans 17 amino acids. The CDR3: CASRGRLEREWDYEQYF.